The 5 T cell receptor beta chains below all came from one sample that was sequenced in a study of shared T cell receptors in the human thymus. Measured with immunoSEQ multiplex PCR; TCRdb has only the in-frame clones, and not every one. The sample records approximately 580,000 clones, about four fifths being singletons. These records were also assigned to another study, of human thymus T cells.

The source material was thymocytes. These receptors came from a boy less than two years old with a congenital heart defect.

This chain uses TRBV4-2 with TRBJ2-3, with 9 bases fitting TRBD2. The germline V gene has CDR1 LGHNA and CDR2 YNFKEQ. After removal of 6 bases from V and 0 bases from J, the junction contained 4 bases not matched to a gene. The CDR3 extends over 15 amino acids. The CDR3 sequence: CASSPSGASTDTQYF. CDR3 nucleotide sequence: TGTGCCAGCAGTCCTAGCGGGGCTAGCACAGATACGCAGTATTTT.

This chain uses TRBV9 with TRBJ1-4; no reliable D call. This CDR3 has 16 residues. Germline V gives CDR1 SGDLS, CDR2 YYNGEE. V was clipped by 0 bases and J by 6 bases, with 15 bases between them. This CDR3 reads CASSVGVMGRDEKLFF. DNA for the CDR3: TGTGCCAGCAGCGTAGGGGTAATGGGTCGGGATGAAAAACTGTTTTTT.

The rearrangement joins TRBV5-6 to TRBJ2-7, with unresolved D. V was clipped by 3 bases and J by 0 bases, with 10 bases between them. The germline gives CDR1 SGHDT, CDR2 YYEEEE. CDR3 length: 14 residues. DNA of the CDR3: TGTGCCAGCAGCTCTAACGGAGACTCCTACGAGCAGTACTTC. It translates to CASSSNGDSYEQYF.

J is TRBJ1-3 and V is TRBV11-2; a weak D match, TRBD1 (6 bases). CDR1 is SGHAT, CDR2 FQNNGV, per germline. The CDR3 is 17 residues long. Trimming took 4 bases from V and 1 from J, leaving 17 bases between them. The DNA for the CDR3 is TGTGCCAGCAGCTCCATAGACGGGACATCATCTGGAAACACCATATATTTT. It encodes CASSSIDGTSSGNTIYF.

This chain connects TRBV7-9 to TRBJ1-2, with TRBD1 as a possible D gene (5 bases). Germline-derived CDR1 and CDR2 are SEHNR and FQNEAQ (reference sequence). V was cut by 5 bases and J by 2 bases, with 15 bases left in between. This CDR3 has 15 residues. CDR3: CASSPKMGPNYGYTF. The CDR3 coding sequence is TGTGCCAGCAGCCCCAAAATGGGGCCCAACTATGGCTACACCTTC.